Included here is one T cell receptor beta chain sequence, with context. This sample was taken from a study of blood T cell repertoires in COVID-19. Study at large: COVID-19 samples, acute and convalescent, were from the United States, Italy and Spain.

Produced via immunoSEQ multiplex PCR; TCRdb's table is partial and in-frame only. Among a few hundred thousand clones listed, around nine tenths were seen once. This CDR3 is built from 12 residues. CDR1 and CDR2 from the germline V gene are SGHDN and FVKESK. Deletions cut 4 bases from V and 11 bases from J, with 14 bases between. Participant ages covered 18 to 89 years across 25 or so US areas. Grouping used clinical history reported by participants in a survey and questionnaire. Each exposed participant met a COVID-19 case in the 2 weeks preceding study entry. The chain employs TRBV14 and TRBJ1-1; D is perhaps TRBD1 (5 bases). The sequenced sample consisted of PBMCs or T cells enriched from blood (not recorded which). This clonotype was sampled from a woman aged 18-29 years who had been exposed to COVID-19. The CDR3 sequence is CASSLGGAGAFF. In nucleotides, the CDR3 is TGTGCCAGCAGCCTAGGAGGGGCTGGGGCTTTCTTT.